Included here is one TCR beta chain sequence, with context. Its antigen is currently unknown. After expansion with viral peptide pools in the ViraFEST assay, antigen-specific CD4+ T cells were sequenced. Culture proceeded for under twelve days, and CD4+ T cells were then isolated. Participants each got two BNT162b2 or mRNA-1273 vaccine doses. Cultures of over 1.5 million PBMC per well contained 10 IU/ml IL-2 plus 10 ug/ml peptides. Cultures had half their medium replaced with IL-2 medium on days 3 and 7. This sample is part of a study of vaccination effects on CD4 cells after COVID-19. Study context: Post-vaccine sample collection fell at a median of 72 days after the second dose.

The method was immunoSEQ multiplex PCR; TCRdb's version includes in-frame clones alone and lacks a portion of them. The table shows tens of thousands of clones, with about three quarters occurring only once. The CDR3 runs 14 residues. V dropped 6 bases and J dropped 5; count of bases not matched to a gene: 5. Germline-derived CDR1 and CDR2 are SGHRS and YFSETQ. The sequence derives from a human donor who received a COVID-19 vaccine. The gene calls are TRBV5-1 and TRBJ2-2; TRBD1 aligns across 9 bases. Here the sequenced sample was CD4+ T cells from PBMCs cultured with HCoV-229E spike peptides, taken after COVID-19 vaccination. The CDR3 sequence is CASTRTGATGELFF. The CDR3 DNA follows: TGCGCCAGCACTCGGACAGGGGCTACCGGGGAGCTGTTTTTT.